Presented here are 20 T cell receptor beta chains from one specimen sequenced in a study of vaccination and CD4 T cells after COVID-19. Stated treatment: approximately 9-day PBMC culture with coronavirus spike peptide pools or control peptides (ViraFEST assay). Ahead of the COVID-19 pandemic (2011-2018), the CD4+ T cells of the unexposed donor were collected. Scientists ran DNA taken from cultured CD4+ T cells through the Oncomine TCR Beta short-read assay for sequencing. TCRdb used MiXCR to reprocess the PCR reads, holding one entry per CDR3 protein. The sample carries approximately 5,000 distinct CDR3 sequences, 62% recorded once. These TCRs are of unknown antigen specificity. Sequenced: CD4+ T cells from blood, cultured in vitro. The receptor source for this set is a human donor in good health.

As regards this clonotype: Likely a read error: the CDR3 ends without its conserved phenylalanine or tryptophan. This chain links TRBV6-1 with TRBJ1-2; 9 bases are shared with TRBD1. There are 14 residues in the CDR3. Trimming removed 5 bases from V and 2 bases from J; junction bases left unmatched: 3. Germline assignment: CDR1 MNHNS and CDR2 SASEGT. This chain's CDR3 is CASSPTGGNYGYTL. In DNA form, the CDR3 reads TGTGCCAGCAGTCCCACAGGGGGCAACTATGGCTACACCCTC.

This clonotype occurred once. This chain joins TRBV27 and TRBJ2-4; TRBD2 matches 9 bases. The CDR3 runs to 17 residues. The V gene end was trimmed by 2 bases and the J gene end by 1 base; junction bases not matched to a gene: 6. Germline V CDR1 and CDR2: MNHEY, SMNVEV (reference sequence). CDR3 loop: CASSLTWREGAKNIQYF. The CDR3, as DNA: TGTGCCAGCAGTTTAACATGGCGGGAGGGGGCCAAAAACATTCAGTACTTC.

CDR3 in DNA: TGTGCCAGCAGTTTCCTGACTAGCGGGGTCTACAATGAGCAGTTCTTC. Protein sequence: CASSFLTSGVYNEQFF. The chain uses TRBV27 and TRBJ2-1; 11 bases fit TRBD2. The CDR3 sequence is 16 residues long. Germline CDR1 MNHEY, CDR2 SMNVEV (reference sequence). Trimming cost V 3 bases and J 3 bases; bases outside gene matches: 4.

The V call is TRBV2, the J call TRBJ1-6; the D gene is possibly TRBD1 (6 bases). The V end lost 8 bases, the J end lost 5 bases, and 13 bases lay between the germline ends. The germline V gene has CDR1 SNHLY and CDR2 FYNNEI. CDR3 length equals 14 residues. DNA for the CDR3: TGTGCCAGCCACCGGGACAACAATAATTCACCCCTCCACTTT. This translates into CASHRDNNNSPLHF.

CDR3 loop: CASSQGTGGKETQYF. Here the CDR3 DNA reads TGCGCCAGCAGCCAAGGGACAGGGGGCAAGGAGACCCAGTACTTC. This rearrangement joins TRBV4-3 to TRBJ2-5, with 11 positions matching TRBD1. V lost 1 base, J lost 5 bases, and 3 bases stayed unmatched. CDR1 is LGHNA, CDR2 YSLEER, per germline. CDR3 length: 15 amino acids.

This rearrangement joins TRBV24-1 to TRBJ2-1; 9 bases align to TRBD2. V lost 3 bases, J lost 7 bases, and 6 bases stayed unmatched. The CDR3 is made up of 15 amino acids. In germline, CDR1 is KGHDR, CDR2 SFDVKD. The chain's CDR3 is CATSDTGTSINEQFF. In DNA, the CDR3 is TGTGCCACCAGTGATACCGGGACTAGCATAAATGAGCAGTTCTTC.

The chain is built from TRBV7-2 and TRBJ2-3; tentative D call: TRBD2 (5 bases). V lost 5 bases, J lost 5 bases, and 11 bases lay in between. CDR1 is SGHTA and CDR2 is FQGNSA in the germline V gene. The CDR3 has 13 amino acids. The CDR3 sequence: CASSPGSGDTQYF. As DNA, the CDR3 is TGTGCCAGCAGCCCGGGGTCCGGAGATACGCAGTATTTT.

This chain links TRBV6-1 with TRBJ2-3; perhaps TRBD2 as D (7 bases). Germline CDR1 reads MNHNS; CDR2 reads SASEGT. This CDR3 has 16 amino acids. Trimming left V 6 bases short and J 5 bases short, with 21 bases between. The CDR3 sequence is CASSPYLAGAGDTQYF. CDR3 bases: TGTGCCAGCAGCCCGTACCTGGCGGGGGCGGGAGATACGCAGTATTTT.

This sequence joins TRBV18 and TRBJ2-7, with D possibly being TRBD1 or TRBD2 (5 bases each). The V end lost 0 bases, the J end lost 1 base, and 13 bases lay between the germline ends. Germline-derived CDR1 and CDR2 are KGHSH and LQKENI. The CDR3 is made up of 16 amino acids. The CDR3 bases are TGTGCCAGCTCACCACCCGGGGACCTTTGGTCCTACGAGCAGTACTTC. This sequence encodes CASSPPGDLWSYEQYF.

The chain is built from TRBV5-1 and TRBJ1-2; TRBD1 matches at 10 bases. The CDR3 has 14 amino acids. Germline V gene lookup returns CDR1 SGHRS and CDR2 YFSETQ. After removal of 0 bases from V and 8 bases from J, the junction contained 4 bases not matched to a gene. The CDR3 sequence: CASSLDGTGEGYTF. The CDR3 DNA reads as TGCGCCAGCAGCTTGGACGGGACAGGGGAAGGCTACACCTTC.

This clonotype has more than one count but fewer than ten. CDR3 sequence reads: CASSYTDRDTQYF. DNA for the CDR3: TGTGCCAGCAGTTACACAGACAGGGATACGCAGTATTTT. This chain joins TRBV6-2 or TRBV6-3 and TRBJ2-3; the D gene is possibly TRBD1 (6 bases). CDR1 MNHEY and CDR2 SVGEGT come from the germline V gene. Trimming left V 2 bases short and J 6 bases short, with 9 bases between. This CDR3 is 13 amino acids long.

The chain joins TRBV27 to TRBJ1-6; D call uncertain. Trimming took 3 bases from V and 6 from J, leaving 9 bases between them. This CDR3 is built from 14 residues. Looked up from germline, CDR1 is MNHEY and CDR2 is SMNVEV (reference sequence). The CDR3 here is CASSFGPANSPLHF. In DNA, the CDR3 is TGTGCCAGCAGTTTTGGGCCAGCTAATTCACCCCTCCACTTT.

This chain uses TRBV19 with TRBJ1-1; weak D call: TRBD1 (6 bases). The CDR3 consists of 13 residues. Per the germline V gene, CDR1 is LNHDA and CDR2 is SQIVND (reference sequence). The ends were cut back, 3 bases at V and 5 bases at J, with 10 bases in the middle. CDR3 coding DNA: TGTGCCAGTAGTATTGGGCAGGGGACTGAAGCTTTCTTT. It translates to CASSIGQGTEAFF.

This clonotype was found once. Written as DNA, the CDR3 is TGTGCCACGAACAGGGGCTCTCTCACAGATACGCAGTATTTT. It encodes CATNRGSLTDTQYF. This chain links TRBV6-1 with TRBJ2-3, with 7 positions matching TRBD1. There are 14 residues in the CDR3. CDR1 MNHNS and CDR2 SASEGT come from the germline V gene. V lost 10 bases, J lost 2 bases, and 9 bases stayed unmatched.

The chain is built from TRBV6-5 and TRBJ2-2; D gene unclear. The CDR3 has 14 amino acids. Trimming left V 3 bases short and J 7 bases short, with 12 bases between. Germline V gene sequence: CDR1 MNHEY, CDR2 SVGAGI. CDR3 sequence: CASSYFSFGGELFF. The CDR3 coding sequence is TGTGCCAGCAGTTATTTCTCCTTTGGCGGGGAGCTGTTTTTT.

J is TRBJ2-7 and V is TRBV11-2, with D uncertain. This CDR3 region has 12 residues. V was cut by 5 bases and J by 0 bases, with 5 bases left in between. Germline V gene sequence: CDR1 SGHAT, CDR2 FQNNGV. CDR3 region: CASSLDSYEQYF. CDR3 coding DNA: TGTGCCAGCAGCCTGGACTCCTACGAGCAGTACTTC.

The chain combines TRBV27 with TRBJ1-5; 7 positions agree with TRBD1. The CDR3 totals 18 residues. Germline V gene data show CDR1 as MNHEY and CDR2 as SMNVEV (reference sequence). V was clipped by 2 bases and J by 0 bases; unmatched bases: 10. In DNA, the CDR3 is TGTGCCAGCAGTTTAGGTCAGGGGGTAGGGGCTAGCAATCAGCCCCAGCATTTT. Translated, it gives CASSLGQGVGASNQPQHF.

This rearrangement joins TRBV2 to TRBJ2-7, with TRBD1 matching over 10 bases. J was trimmed by 7 bases and V by 7 bases; bases with no gene match: 7. The CDR3 has 13 residues. From germline, CDR1 is SNHLY and CDR2 FYNNEI. The CDR3 sequence: CASKRTGGSEQYF. The CDR3 nucleotides are TGTGCCAGCAAAAGGACAGGGGGGAGTGAGCAGTACTTC.

This clonotype was observed a handful of times. The J gene is TRBJ2-2, the V gene TRBV20-1; D call uncertain. This CDR3 spans 16 amino acids. Germline CDR1 and CDR2: DFQATT and SNEGSKA (reference sequence). Trimming shortened V by 2 bases and J by 4 bases, and 17 bases separated the two germline ends. The CDR3: CSARSRGSGGTGELFF. CDR3 sequence (DNA): TGCAGTGCTAGAAGTAGAGGATCGGGCGGCACCGGGGAGCTGTTTTTT.

This clonotype was detected only once. The rearrangement uses TRBV6-1 and TRBJ1-5; unclear D gene. The V end lost 5 bases, the J end lost 5 bases, and 10 bases lay between the germline ends. CDR1 and CDR2 from the germline V gene are MNHNS and SASEGT. The CDR3 covers 13 residues. The DNA of the CDR3 is TGTGCCAGCAGTCTTTCAGCAGATCAGCCCCAGCATTTT. Translated: CASSLSADQPQHF.